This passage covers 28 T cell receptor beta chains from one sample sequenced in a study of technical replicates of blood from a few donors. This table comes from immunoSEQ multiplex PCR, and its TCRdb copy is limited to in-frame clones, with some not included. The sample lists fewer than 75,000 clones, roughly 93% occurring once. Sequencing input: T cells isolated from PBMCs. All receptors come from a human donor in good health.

In DNA form, the CDR3 reads TGTGCCAGCAGTGTAAGGAGGGATAGCACAGATACGCAGTATTTT. Amino acids: CASSVRRDSTDTQYF. The chain is built from TRBV6-1 and TRBJ2-3, with D possibly matching TRBD2 (6 bases). V lost 4 bases and J 0 bases, leaving 11 bases between the germline ends. Germline V gene sequence: CDR1 MNHNS, CDR2 SASEGT. There are 15 residues in the CDR3.

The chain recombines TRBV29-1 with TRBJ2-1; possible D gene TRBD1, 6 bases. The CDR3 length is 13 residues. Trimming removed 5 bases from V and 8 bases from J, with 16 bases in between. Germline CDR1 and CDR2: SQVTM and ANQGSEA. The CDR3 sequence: CSVRGQIRDEQFF. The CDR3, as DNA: TGCAGCGTTCGGGGACAAATACGGGATGAGCAGTTCTTC.

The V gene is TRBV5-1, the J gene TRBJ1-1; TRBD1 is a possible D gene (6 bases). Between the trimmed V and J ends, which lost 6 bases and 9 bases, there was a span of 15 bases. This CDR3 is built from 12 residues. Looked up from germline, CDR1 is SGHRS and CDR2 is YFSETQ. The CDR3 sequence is CASTTNGDKAFF. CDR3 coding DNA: TGCGCCAGCACCACGAACGGGGACAAAGCTTTCTTT.

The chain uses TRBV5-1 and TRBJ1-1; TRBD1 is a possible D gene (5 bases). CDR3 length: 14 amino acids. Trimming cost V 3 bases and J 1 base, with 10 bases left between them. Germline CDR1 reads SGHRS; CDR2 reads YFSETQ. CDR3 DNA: TGCGCCAGCAGCTCCCTGGGGGGGAACACTGAAGCTTTCTTT. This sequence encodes CASSSLGGNTEAFF.

This CDR3 is CASSQQGLEQYF. The CDR3 DNA follows: TGTGCCAGCAGCCAACAGGGCTTAGAGCAGTACTTC. V usage is TRBV14 and J usage is TRBJ2-7; D is perhaps TRBD1 (5 bases). The CDR3 length is 12 residues. CDR1 and CDR2 from the germline V gene are SGHDN and FVKESK. V was cut by 2 bases and J by 7 bases, with 9 bases left in between.

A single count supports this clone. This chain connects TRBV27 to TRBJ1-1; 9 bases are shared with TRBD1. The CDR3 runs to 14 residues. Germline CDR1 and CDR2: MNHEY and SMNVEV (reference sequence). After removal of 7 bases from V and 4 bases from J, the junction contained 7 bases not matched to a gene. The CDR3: CASTTRDRVTEAFF. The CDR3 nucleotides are TGTGCCAGCACAACCCGGGACAGGGTCACTGAAGCTTTCTTT.

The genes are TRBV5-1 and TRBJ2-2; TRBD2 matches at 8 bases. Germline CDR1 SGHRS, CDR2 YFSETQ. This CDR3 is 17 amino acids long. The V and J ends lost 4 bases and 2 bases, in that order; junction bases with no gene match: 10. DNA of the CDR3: TGCGCCAGCAGCCAGACCCTGGGACTAGATAACACCGGGGAGCTGTTTTTT. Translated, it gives CASSQTLGLDNTGELFF.

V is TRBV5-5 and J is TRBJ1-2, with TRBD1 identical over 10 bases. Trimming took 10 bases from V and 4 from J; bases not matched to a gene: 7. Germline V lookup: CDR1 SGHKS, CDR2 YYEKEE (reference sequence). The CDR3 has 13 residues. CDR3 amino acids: CAGGQGIGYGYTF. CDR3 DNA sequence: TGTGCCGGGGGACAGGGGATCGGCTATGGCTACACCTTC.

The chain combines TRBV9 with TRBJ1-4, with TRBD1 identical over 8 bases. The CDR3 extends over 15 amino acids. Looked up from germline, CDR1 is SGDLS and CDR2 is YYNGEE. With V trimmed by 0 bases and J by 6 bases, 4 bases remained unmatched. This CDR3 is CASSVAQGVDEKLFF. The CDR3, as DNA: TGTGCCAGCAGCGTAGCACAGGGGGTGGATGAAAAACTGTTTTTT.

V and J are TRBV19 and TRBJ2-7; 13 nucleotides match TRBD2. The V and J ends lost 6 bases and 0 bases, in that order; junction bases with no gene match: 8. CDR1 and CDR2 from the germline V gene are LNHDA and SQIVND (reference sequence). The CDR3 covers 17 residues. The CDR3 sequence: CASSPWTSGGSSYEQYF. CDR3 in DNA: TGTGCCAGTAGCCCCTGGACTAGCGGGGGCAGCTCCTACGAGCAGTACTTC.

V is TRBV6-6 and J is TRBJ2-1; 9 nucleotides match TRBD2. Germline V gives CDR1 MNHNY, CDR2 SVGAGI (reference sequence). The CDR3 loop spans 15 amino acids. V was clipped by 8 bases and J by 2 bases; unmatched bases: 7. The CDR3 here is CASAGGGRAYNEQFF. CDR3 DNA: TGTGCCAGCGCTGGGGGCGGGAGGGCCTACAATGAGCAGTTCTTC.

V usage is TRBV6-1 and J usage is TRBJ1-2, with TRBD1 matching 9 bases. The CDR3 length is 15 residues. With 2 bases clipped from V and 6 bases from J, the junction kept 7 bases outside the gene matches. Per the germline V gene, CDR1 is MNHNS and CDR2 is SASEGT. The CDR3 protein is CASSELGQGLDGYTF. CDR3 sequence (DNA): TGTGCCAGCAGTGAACTGGGACAGGGTTTAGATGGCTACACCTTC.

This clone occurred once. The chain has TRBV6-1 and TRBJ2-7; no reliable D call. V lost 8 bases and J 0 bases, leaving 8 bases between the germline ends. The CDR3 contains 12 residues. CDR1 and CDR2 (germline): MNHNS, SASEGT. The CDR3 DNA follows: TGTGCCAGCCGCGGCAGCTCCTACGAGCAGTACTTC. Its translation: CASRGSSYEQYF.

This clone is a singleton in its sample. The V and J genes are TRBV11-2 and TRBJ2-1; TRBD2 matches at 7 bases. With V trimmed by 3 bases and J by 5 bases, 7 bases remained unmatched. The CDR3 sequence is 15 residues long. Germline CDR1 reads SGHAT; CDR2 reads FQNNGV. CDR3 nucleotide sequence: TGTGCCAGCAGCTTTTTGGGGGGGGACCACAATGAGCAGTTCTTC. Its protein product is CASSFLGGDHNEQFF.

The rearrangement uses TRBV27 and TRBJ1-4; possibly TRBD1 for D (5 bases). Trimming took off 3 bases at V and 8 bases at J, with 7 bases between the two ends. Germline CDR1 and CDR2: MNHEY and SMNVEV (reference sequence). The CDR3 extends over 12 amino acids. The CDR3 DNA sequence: TGTGCCAGCAGTTTGGGGGGGGAAAAACTGTTTTTT. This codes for CASSLGGEKLFF.

The CDR3 region is CASSQRSSYEQYF. For the CDR3, the DNA is TGCGCCAGCAGCCAACGGAGCTCCTACGAGCAGTACTTC. The chain uses TRBV4-1 and TRBJ2-7; D call uncertain. V was clipped by 2 bases and J by 0 bases, with 5 bases between them. CDR1 is MGHRA and CDR2 is YSYEKL in the germline V gene. The CDR3 has 13 residues.

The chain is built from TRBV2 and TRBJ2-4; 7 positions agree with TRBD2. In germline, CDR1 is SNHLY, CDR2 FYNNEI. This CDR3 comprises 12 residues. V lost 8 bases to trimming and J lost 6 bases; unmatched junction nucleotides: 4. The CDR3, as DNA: TGTGCCAGCGAGGCTAGCGGAAACATTCAGTACTTC. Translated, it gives CASEASGNIQYF.

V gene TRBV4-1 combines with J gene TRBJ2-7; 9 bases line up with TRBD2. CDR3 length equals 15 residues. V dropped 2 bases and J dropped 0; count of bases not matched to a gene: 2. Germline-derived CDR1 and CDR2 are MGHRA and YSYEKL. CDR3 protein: CASSQLAGASYEQYF. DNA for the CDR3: TGCGCCAGCAGCCAATTAGCGGGGGCCTCCTACGAGCAGTACTTC.

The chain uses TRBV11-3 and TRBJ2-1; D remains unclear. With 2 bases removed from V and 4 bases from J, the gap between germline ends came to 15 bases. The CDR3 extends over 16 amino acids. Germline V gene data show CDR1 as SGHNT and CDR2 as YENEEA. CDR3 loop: CASSLRRSGLYNEQFF. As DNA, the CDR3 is TGTGCCAGCAGCTTACGCCGGTCAGGTTTATACAATGAGCAGTTCTTC.

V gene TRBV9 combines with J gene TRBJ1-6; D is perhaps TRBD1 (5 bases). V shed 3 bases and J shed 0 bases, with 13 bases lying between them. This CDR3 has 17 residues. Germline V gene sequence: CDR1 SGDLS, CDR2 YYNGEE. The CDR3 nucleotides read TGTGCCAGCAGCGCCCCTAGGGGTAGCTCCTATAATTCACCCCTCCACTTT. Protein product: CASSAPRGSSYNSPLHF.

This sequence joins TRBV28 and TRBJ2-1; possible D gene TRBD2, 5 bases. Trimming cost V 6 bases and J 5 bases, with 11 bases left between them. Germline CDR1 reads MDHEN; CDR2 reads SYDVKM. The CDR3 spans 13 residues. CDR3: CASSGIWDNEQFF. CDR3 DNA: TGTGCCAGCAGCGGGATTTGGGACAATGAGCAGTTCTTC.

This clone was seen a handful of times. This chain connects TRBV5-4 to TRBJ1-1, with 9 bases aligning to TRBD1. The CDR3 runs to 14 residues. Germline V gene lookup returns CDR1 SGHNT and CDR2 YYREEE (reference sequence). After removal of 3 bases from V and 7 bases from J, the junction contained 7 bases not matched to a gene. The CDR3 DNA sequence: TGTGCCAGCAGCTCGACAGGGGGTCACAATGAAGCTTTCTTT. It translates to CASSSTGGHNEAFF.

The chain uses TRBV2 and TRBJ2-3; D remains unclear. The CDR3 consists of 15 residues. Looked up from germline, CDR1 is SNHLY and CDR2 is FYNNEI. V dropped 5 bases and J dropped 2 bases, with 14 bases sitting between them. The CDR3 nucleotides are TGTGCCAGCAGTTTAGAGTCCGCTATCACAGATACGCAGTATTTT. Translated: CASSLESAITDTQYF.

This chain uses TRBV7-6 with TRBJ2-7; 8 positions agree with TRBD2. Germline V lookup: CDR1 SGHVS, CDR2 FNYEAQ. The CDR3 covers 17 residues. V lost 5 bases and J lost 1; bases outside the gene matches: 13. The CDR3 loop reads CASSNGWPSGPSYEQYF. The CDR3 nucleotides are TGTGCCAGCAGCAACGGATGGCCTAGCGGGCCTTCCTACGAGCAGTACTTC. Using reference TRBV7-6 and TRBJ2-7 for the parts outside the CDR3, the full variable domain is GAGVSQSPRYKVTKRGQDVALRCDPISGHVSLYWYRQALGQGPEFLTYFNYEAQQDKSGLPNDRFSAERPEGSISTLTIQRTEQRDSAMYRCASSNGWPSGPSYEQYFGPGTRLTVT.

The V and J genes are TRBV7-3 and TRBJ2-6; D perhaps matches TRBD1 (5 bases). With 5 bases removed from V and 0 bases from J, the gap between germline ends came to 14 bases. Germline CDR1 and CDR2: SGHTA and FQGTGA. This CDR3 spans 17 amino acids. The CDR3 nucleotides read TGTGCCAGCAGCCAAGGGGTCCTCCTCTCTGGGGCCAACGTCCTGACTTTC. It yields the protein CASSQGVLLSGANVLTF.

CDR3 nucleotides: TGCAGCGTTGTTGGGGGCTCGGACTATGGCTACACCTTC. This sequence encodes CSVVGGSDYGYTF. The V gene is TRBV29-1, the J gene TRBJ1-2, with TRBD1 as a possible D gene (6 bases). Deletions cut 4 bases from V and 3 bases from J, with 12 bases between. CDR3 length: 13 residues. CDR1 is SQVTM and CDR2 is ANQGSEA in the germline V gene.

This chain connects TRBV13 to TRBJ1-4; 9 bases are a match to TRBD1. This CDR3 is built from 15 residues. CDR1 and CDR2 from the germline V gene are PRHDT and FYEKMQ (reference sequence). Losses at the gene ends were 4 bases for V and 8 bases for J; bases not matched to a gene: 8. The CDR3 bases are TGTGCCAGCAGCTCAAAAACAGGGGGCGGCGAAAAACTGTTTTTT. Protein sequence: CASSSKTGGGEKLFF. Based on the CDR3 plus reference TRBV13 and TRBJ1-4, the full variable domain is AAGVIQSPRHLIKEKRETATLKCYPIPRHDTVYWYQQGPGQDPQFLISFYEKMQSDKGSIPDRFSAQQFSDYHSELNMSSLELGDSALYFCASSSKTGGGEKLFFGSGTQLSVL.

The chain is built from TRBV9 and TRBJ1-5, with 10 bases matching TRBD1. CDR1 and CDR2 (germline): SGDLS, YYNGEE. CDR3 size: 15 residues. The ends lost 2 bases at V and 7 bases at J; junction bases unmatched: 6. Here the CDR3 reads CASSVTGTGDQPQHF. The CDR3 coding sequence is TGTGCCAGCAGCGTTACCGGGACAGGGGACCAGCCCCAGCATTTT. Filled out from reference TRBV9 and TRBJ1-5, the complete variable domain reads DSGVTQTPKHLITATGQRVTLRCSPRSGDLSVYWYQQSLDQGLQFLIQYYNGEERAKGNILERFSAQQFPDLHSELNLSSLELGDSALYFCASSVTGTGDQPQHFGDGTRLSIL.